This entry lists 4 T cell receptor beta chains sequenced from one sample in a study of technical replicates of blood from a few donors. Some clones are missing from TCRdb's copy, which holds only in-frame ones; the method was immunoSEQ multiplex PCR. This table has about 94,000 clones, nearly 97% appearing once. The material sequenced was T cells isolated from PBMCs. The source is a human donor in good health.

The CDR3 sequence: CASSLRTGRSGEQYF. The CDR3 coding sequence is TGTGCCAGCAGTTTGCGGACAGGGCGATCCGGCGAGCAGTACTTC. This chain uses TRBV28 with TRBJ2-7; 8 nucleotides match TRBD1. The V gene's germline CDR1 is MDHEN and CDR2 SYDVKM. The CDR3 has 15 residues. V was clipped by 3 bases and J by 6 bases; unmatched bases: 10.

The rearrangement uses TRBV4-1 and TRBJ1-4; D uncertain. This CDR3 comprises 16 residues. V lost 7 bases and J lost 8, with 23 bases in between. Germline CDR1 reads MGHRA; CDR2 reads YSYEKL. CDR3: CASNPSKSTAWEKLFF. CDR3 nucleotides: TGCGCCAGCAACCCAAGTAAAAGTACAGCTTGGGAAAAACTGTTTTTT.

About this clone itself: Other DNA sequences in this specimen translate into the identical CDR3. The rearrangement uses TRBV9 and TRBJ2-1; D perhaps matches TRBD2 (5 bases). In germline, CDR1 is SGDLS, CDR2 YYNGEE. Trimming left V 2 bases short and J 2 bases short, with 5 bases between. There are 13 residues in the CDR3. The CDR3 bases are TGTGCCAGCAGCGTCGGGGCCTACAATGAGCAGTTCTTC. It translates to CASSVGAYNEQFF.

V is TRBV6-5 and J is TRBJ1-5, with D perhaps TRBD1 (5 bases). V lost 6 bases, J lost 2 bases, and 8 bases lay in between. This CDR3 spans 13 amino acids. Germline lookup yields CDR1 MNHEY and CDR2 SVGAGI. In DNA form, the CDR3 reads TGTGCCAGCAGGGCGGGGGGCAATCAGCCCCAGCATTTT. This translates into CASRAGGNQPQHF.